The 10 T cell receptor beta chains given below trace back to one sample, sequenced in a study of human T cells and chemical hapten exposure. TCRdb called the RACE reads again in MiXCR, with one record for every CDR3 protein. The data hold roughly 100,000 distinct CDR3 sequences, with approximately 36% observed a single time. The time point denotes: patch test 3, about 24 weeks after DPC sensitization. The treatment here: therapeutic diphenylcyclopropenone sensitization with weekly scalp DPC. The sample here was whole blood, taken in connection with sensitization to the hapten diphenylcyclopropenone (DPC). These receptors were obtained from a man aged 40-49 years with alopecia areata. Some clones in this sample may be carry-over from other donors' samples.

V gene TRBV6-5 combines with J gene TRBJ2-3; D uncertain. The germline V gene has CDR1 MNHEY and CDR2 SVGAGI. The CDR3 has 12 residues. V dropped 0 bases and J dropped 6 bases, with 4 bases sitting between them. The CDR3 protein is CASSYSWDTQYF. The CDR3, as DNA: TGTGCCAGCAGTTACTCGTGGGATACGCAGTATTTT.

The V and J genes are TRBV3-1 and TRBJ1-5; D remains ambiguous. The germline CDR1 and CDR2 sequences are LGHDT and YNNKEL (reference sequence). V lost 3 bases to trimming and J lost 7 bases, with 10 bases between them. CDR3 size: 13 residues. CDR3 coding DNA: TGTGCCAGCAGCCAGCAGGTGGGGCAGCCCCAGCATTTT. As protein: CASSQQVGQPQHF.

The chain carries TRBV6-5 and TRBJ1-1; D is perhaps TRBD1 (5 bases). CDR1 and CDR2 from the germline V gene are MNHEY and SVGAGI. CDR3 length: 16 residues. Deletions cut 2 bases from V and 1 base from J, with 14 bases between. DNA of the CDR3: TGTGCCAGCAGTTACAGGTCAGGGTCCTCGAACACTGAAGCTTTCTTT. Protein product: CASSYRSGSSNTEAFF.

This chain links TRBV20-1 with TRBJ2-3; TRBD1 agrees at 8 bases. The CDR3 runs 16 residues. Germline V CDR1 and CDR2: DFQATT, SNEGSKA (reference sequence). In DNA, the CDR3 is TGCAGAGTCGGGACAGGCAAATTTATAGGCACAGATACGCAGTATTTT. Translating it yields CRVGTGKFIGTDTQYF.

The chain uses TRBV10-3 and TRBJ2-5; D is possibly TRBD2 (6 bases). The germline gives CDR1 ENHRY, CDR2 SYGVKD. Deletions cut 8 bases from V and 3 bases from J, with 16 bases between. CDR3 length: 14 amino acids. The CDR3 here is CAIAAGGREETQYF. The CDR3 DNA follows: TGTGCCATCGCTGCAGGAGGGCGGGAAGAGACCCAGTACTTC.

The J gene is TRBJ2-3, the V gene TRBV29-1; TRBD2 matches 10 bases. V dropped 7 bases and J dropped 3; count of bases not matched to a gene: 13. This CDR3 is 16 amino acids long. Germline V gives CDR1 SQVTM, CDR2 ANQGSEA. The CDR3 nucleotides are TGCAGCGCAAGCGGGAGGGCCTTATTAAATACAGATACGCAGTATTTT. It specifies CSASGRALLNTDTQYF.

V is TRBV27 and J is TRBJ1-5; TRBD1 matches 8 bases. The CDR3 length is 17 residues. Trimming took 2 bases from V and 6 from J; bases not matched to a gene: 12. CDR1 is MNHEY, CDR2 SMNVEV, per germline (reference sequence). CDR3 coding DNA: TGTGCCAGCAGTTTAAGAGGGCAGGGGGCATTGGTTCAGCCCCAGCATTTT. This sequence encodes CASSLRGQGALVQPQHF.

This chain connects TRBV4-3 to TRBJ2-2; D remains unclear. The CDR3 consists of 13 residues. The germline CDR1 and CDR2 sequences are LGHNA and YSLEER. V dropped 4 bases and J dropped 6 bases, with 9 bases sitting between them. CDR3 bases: TGCGCCAGCAGCCGAGACGAGGCCGGGGAGCTGTTTTTT. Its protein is CASSRDEAGELFF.

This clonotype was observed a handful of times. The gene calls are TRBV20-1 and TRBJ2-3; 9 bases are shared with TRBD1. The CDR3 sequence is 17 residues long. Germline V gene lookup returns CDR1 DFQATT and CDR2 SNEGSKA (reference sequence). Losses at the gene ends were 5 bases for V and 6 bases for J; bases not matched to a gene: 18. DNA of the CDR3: TGCAGTGCTTGGGCCGGAGGGACAGGGTCTCGCAGGGATACGCAGTATTTT. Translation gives CSAWAGGTGSRRDTQYF.

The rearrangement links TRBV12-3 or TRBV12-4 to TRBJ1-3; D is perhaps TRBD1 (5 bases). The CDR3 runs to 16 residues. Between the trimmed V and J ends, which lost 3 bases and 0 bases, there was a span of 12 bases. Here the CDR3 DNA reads TGTGCCAGCAGTTTGATGGGGACCGTCTCTGGAAACACCATATATTTT. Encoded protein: CASSLMGTVSGNTIYF.